This TCR beta chain originates from a study of cytomegalovirus exposure and HLA in healthy donors. Researchers ran the PCR with 60 Vbeta and 13 Jbeta primers. Using immunoSEQ multiplex PCR, the repertoire was profiled, and TCRdb retains in-frame clones only, with some absent. This sample has 90,000 to 120,000 clones, with approximately 80% found just once. The CDR3 sequence is 18 residues long. Germline V CDR1 and CDR2: LGHNA, YNFKEQ. V was shortened by 0 bases and J by 1 base, with 16 bases between the two germline ends. Only one count was recorded for this clone. The antigen is unknown. Whole-study findings and limits: Presence/absence analyses rested on an assumption that sequencing depth was roughly uniform across donors.

Each donor was nominally healthy when sampled (though unrecorded immune exposures were likely). The TCR originated in a woman under 30 in good health and CMV-seropositive. The specimen sequenced was PBMCs. This sequence joins TRBV4-2 and TRBJ1-3; perhaps TRBD1 as D (5 bases). Written as DNA, the CDR3 is TGTGCCAGCAGCCAAGAATCCCCGACAGTCGGGTCTGGAAACACCATATATTTT. As protein: CASSQESPTVGSGNTIYF.